Each of the 32 T cell receptor beta chains below was sequenced from the same sample in a study of blood T cell repertoires in COVID-19 (dated by TCRdb to about 2020). The library was built by means of the immunoSEQ multiplex PCR assay. TCRdb provides this immuneACCESS table in a form limited to in-frame rearrangements. Some clones are lacking; in checked studies, under half of them reflect an unresolved V gene, and why the rest are absent is not known. Counted in this sample were approximately 180,000 clones; around three quarters of them appeared once. The ten biggest clones cover about a sixth of the sample. The source material was PBMCs or T cells enriched from blood (not recorded which). The receptors here all came from a woman in her forties or fifties with acute COVID-19.

V gene TRBV7-8 combines with J gene TRBJ1-2; 9 bases match TRBD1. This CDR3 has 16 residues. Germline V CDR1 and CDR2: SGHVS, FQNEAQ. Trimming at V came to 4 bases and at J to 8 bases, leaving 14 bases not matched to a gene. The CDR3 nucleotides read TGTGCCAGCAGCTCCCAAGTTACAGGGGGCGTGGTGGGCTACACCTTC. It encodes CASSSQVTGGVVGYTF.

The chain has TRBV6-5 and TRBJ1-5; possibly TRBD1 for D (6 bases). Germline assignment: CDR1 MNHEY and CDR2 SVGAGI. Trimming shortened V by 6 bases and J by 4 bases, and 16 bases separated the two germline ends. The CDR3 contains 15 residues. For the CDR3, the DNA is TGTGCCAGCAGCTCGTACAGGGAGGGTAATCAGCCCCAGCATTTT. Its translation is CASSSYREGNQPQHF.

The V gene is TRBV7-6, the J gene TRBJ1-5, with D possibly matching TRBD1 (5 bases). This CDR3 comprises 14 residues. Germline CDR1 and CDR2: SGHVS and FNYEAQ. Between the trimmed V and J ends, which lost 5 bases and 4 bases, there was a span of 12 bases. The chain's CDR3 is CASSADAGNQPQHF. CDR3 DNA: TGTGCCAGCAGCGCCGACGCAGGGAATCAGCCCCAGCATTTT. The entire variable domain, with the rest obtained from reference TRBV7-6 and TRBJ1-5, is as follows: GAGVSQSPRYKVTKRGQDVALRCDPISGHVSLYWYRQALGQGPEFLTYFNYEAQQDKSGLPNDRFSAERPEGSISTLTIQRTEQRDSAMYRCASSADAGNQPQHFGDGTRLSIL.

This chain links TRBV5-1 with TRBJ2-6; unclear D gene. Germline CDR1 SGHRS, CDR2 YFSETQ. CDR3 length equals 14 residues. The V end lost 4 bases, the J end lost 4 bases, and 9 bases lay between the germline ends. CDR3 in amino acids: CASSRSTGANVLTF. The CDR3 bases are TGCGCCAGCAGCCGATCTACCGGGGCCAACGTCCTGACTTTC.

This clone is a singleton in its sample. Different DNA sequences within this sample yield the same CDR3. The V call is TRBV5-1, the J call TRBJ2-3; the D gene is possibly TRBD2 (5 bases). Germline-derived CDR1 and CDR2 are SGHRS and YFSETQ. Trimming stripped 0 bases from V and 3 bases from J, with 5 bases between. The CDR3 consists of 13 residues. CDR3 coding DNA: TGCGCCAGCAGCTTGGCGGGGACAGATACGCAGTATTTT. Protein sequence: CASSLAGTDTQYF.

The chain employs TRBV3-1 (or the pseudogene TRBV3-2) and TRBJ1-2, with D possibly TRBD1 on 5 matching bases. Between the trimmed V and J ends, which lost 1 base and 5 bases, there was a span of 14 bases. This CDR3 is built from 15 residues. CDR1 is LGHDT and CDR2 is YNNKEL in the germline V gene (reference sequence). The CDR3 DNA follows: TGTGCCAGCAGCCAAGCTTCAGGACACACATATGGCTACACCTTC. It is translated as CASSQASGHTYGYTF.

This clone appeared once. V usage is TRBV28 and J usage is TRBJ1-1; D perhaps matches TRBD1 (5 bases). The germline gives CDR1 MDHEN, CDR2 SYDVKM. The CDR3 extends over 15 amino acids. Between the trimmed V and J ends, which lost 3 bases and 1 base, there was a span of 12 bases. The CDR3 here is CASSLVGGWNTEAFF. The CDR3 DNA reads TGTGCCAGCAGTTTGGTCGGGGGTTGGAACACTGAAGCTTTCTTT.

The J gene is TRBJ2-1, the V gene TRBV28; D remains unclear. Deletions cut 3 bases from V and 0 bases from J, with 12 bases between. Germline CDR1 is MDHEN and CDR2 is SYDVKM. The CDR3 runs to 16 residues. CDR3 DNA sequence: TGTGCCAGCAGTTTGTTTAAGAGAAGCTCCTACAATGAGCAGTTCTTC. Its translation is CASSLFKRSSYNEQFF. The full variable domain, its missing parts supplied by reference TRBV28 and TRBJ2-1, is DVKVTQSSRYLVKRTGEKVFLECVQDMDHENMFWYRQDPGLGLRLIYFSYDVKMKEKGDIPEGYSVSREKKERFSLILESASTNQTSMYLCASSLFKRSSYNEQFFGPGTRLTVL.

This chain links TRBV11-3 with TRBJ2-1; tentative D call: TRBD2 (6 bases). From germline, CDR1 is SGHNT and CDR2 YENEEA. The CDR3 extends over 14 amino acids. Deletions cut 5 bases from V and 5 bases from J, with 13 bases between. The CDR3 spells CASSQIGGDNEQFF. DNA for the CDR3: TGTGCCAGCAGCCAAATAGGCGGGGACAATGAGCAGTTCTTC.

V is TRBV4-3 and J is TRBJ1-5; perhaps TRBD1 as D (5 bases). Germline loops: CDR1 LGHNA, CDR2 YSLEER. V was trimmed by 3 bases and J by 2 bases, leaving 14 bases between them. The CDR3 length is 16 residues. For the CDR3, the DNA is TGCGCCAGCAGCCATCATCATTTAGGGGGCAATCAGCCCCAGCATTTT. It codes for CASSHHHLGGNQPQHF.

The gene calls are TRBV2 and TRBJ1-5; D not certain. There are 14 residues in the CDR3. With 1 base removed from V and 0 bases from J, the gap between germline ends came to 4 bases. The germline CDR1 and CDR2 sequences are SNHLY and FYNNEI. CDR3 in amino acids: CASSEGLSNQPQHF. DNA of the CDR3: TGTGCCAGCAGTGAAGGACTTAGCAATCAGCCCCAGCATTTT.

V usage is TRBV4-1 and J usage is TRBJ1-5, with no clear D. Germline V gene sequence: CDR1 MGHRA, CDR2 YSYEKL. The CDR3 contains 15 residues. V was cut by 4 bases and J by 9 bases, with 19 bases left in between. CDR3 DNA: TGCGCCAGCAGCCCCACCCTTGGAGGCCGGGGGCCCCAGCATTTT. Amino acid sequence: CASSPTLGGRGPQHF.

Many counts were recorded for this clone. The chain is built from TRBV19 and TRBJ1-5; 10 nucleotides align to TRBD1. V shed 4 bases, J shed 8 bases, and the junction held 14 bases outside the gene matches. CDR1 LNHDA and CDR2 SQIVND come from the germline V gene (reference sequence). This CDR3 comprises 17 residues. In DNA form, the CDR3 reads TGTGCCAGTAGTAGCCAATTTACGACAGGGGGCAGAGAGCCCCAGCATTTT. This encodes CASSSQFTTGGREPQHF. Complete variable domain (other parts from reference TRBV19 and TRBJ1-5): DGGITQSPKYLFRKEGQNVTLSCEQNLNHDAMYWYRQDPGQGLRLIYYSQIVNDFQKGDIAEGYSVSREKKESFPLTVTSAQKNPTAFYLCASSSQFTTGGREPQHFGDGTRLSIL.

The chain has TRBV30 and TRBJ1-1; unclear D gene. This CDR3 has 12 residues. The germline V gene has CDR1 GTSNPN and CDR2 SVGIG (reference sequence). The V gene lost 3 bases and the J gene lost 10 bases, with 15 bases spanning the gap. CDR3: CAWRGTVEGAFF. The CDR3 nucleotides are TGTGCCTGGAGGGGAACCGTCGAGGGAGCTTTCTTT.

This sequence joins TRBV11-2 and TRBJ1-5; TRBD1 agrees at 9 bases. Germline CDR1 SGHAT, CDR2 FQNNGV. V trimming: 2 bases; J trimming: 4 bases; junction bases outside the gene matches: 3. This CDR3 has 15 amino acids. In nucleotides, the CDR3 is TGTGCCAGCAGCTTAATGGGGACAGGGAATCAGCCCCAGCATTTT. Protein: CASSLMGTGNQPQHF.

The rearrangement uses TRBV4-3 and TRBJ1-2; TRBD1 is a possible D gene (6 bases). V shed 4 bases and J shed 0 bases, with 15 bases lying between them. CDR1 LGHNA and CDR2 YSLEER come from the germline V gene. This CDR3 comprises 16 residues. In DNA form, the CDR3 reads TGCGCCAGCAGCCCCTCGAAGGACAGCACTAACTATGGCTACACCTTC. It specifies CASSPSKDSTNYGYTF.

The chain carries TRBV27 and TRBJ2-2; perhaps TRBD1 as D (6 bases). CDR3 length: 15 amino acids. Germline V CDR1 and CDR2: MNHEY, SMNVEV (reference sequence). The CDR3 region is CASYRDNANTGELFF. The CDR3 nucleotides are TGTGCTTCCTACCGGGACAACGCGAACACCGGGGAGCTGTTTTTT.

The chain uses TRBV5-8 and TRBJ1-3; D gene uncertain. Trimming left V 4 bases short and J 0 bases short, with 14 bases between. Germline lookup yields CDR1 SGHTS and CDR2 YDEGEE. There are 16 residues in the CDR3. CDR3 sequence (DNA): TGTGCCAGCAGCGTGGGGAGCGCGTTCTCTGGAAACACCATATATTTT. As protein: CASSVGSAFSGNTIYF.

V gene TRBV19 combines with J gene TRBJ1-2; tentatively, D is TRBD1 (6 bases). This CDR3 contains 13 residues. The V and J ends lost 7 bases and 8 bases respectively, with 17 bases between them. The germline gives CDR1 LNHDA, CDR2 SQIVND (reference sequence). The CDR3 reads CASTPQGTLGYTF. In DNA, the CDR3 is TGTGCCAGTACCCCTCAGGGGACCTTAGGCTACACCTTC.

V gene TRBV13 combines with J gene TRBJ1-1, with 8 bases lining up with TRBD1. J gave up 4 bases and V 3 bases, and 10 bases lay outside the gene matches. Germline V gene sequence: CDR1 PRHDT, CDR2 FYEKMQ (reference sequence). There are 16 residues in the CDR3. The CDR3 loop is CASSFIVPTGGTEAFF. The CDR3 coding sequence is TGTGCCAGCAGCTTCATCGTCCCCACAGGGGGCACTGAAGCTTTCTTT.

The rearrangement links TRBV18 to TRBJ1-5; 9 bases align to TRBD1. Germline-derived CDR1 and CDR2 are KGHSH and LQKENI. CDR3 length: 17 residues. After removal of 2 bases from V and 0 bases from J, the junction contained 5 bases not matched to a gene. The CDR3 nucleotides read TGTGCCAGCTCACCAGGGACAGGGTCCTATAGCAATCAGCCCCAGCATTTT. Translated: CASSPGTGSYSNQPQHF.

The chain has TRBV6-4 and TRBJ2-3; the match to TRBD2 covers 13 bases. Unmatched junction bases numbered 0, after V lost 2 bases and J lost 4 bases. The CDR3 is 15 amino acids. The germline CDR1 and CDR2 sequences are MRHNA and SNTAGT. Here the CDR3 DNA reads TGTGCCAGCAGTGACGGGACTAGCGGGGCAGATACGCAGTATTTT. It specifies CASSDGTSGADTQYF.

The chain carries TRBV11-2 and TRBJ2-5; 8 bases fit TRBD2. V shed 5 bases and J 4 bases; nucleotides not matched to a gene: 6. In germline, CDR1 is SGHAT, CDR2 FQNNGV. The length of the CDR3 is 14 residues. In DNA form, the CDR3 reads TGTGCCAGCAGCCACGGGGGGGGTGCAGAGACCCAGTACTTC. This sequence encodes CASSHGGGAETQYF.

The chain has TRBV28 and TRBJ1-2; D remains unclear. The CDR3 loop spans 11 amino acids. Germline-derived CDR1 and CDR2 are MDHEN and SYDVKM. Deletions cut 11 bases from V and 0 bases from J, with 7 bases between. In nucleotides, the CDR3 is TGTGCCGGACTATCTAACTATGGCTACACCTTC. Translation gives CAGLSNYGYTF.

This clone has just a few counts. The same CDR3 is also encoded by other DNA sequences in this sample. The chain is built from TRBV18 and TRBJ2-1, with TRBD2 as a possible D gene (6 bases). Trimming stripped 3 bases from V and 4 bases from J, with 7 bases between. The CDR3 length is 13 residues. CDR1 is KGHSH and CDR2 is LQKENI in the germline V gene. CDR3 coding DNA: TGTGCCAGCTCACCCGGAGGGTACAATGAGCAGTTCTTC. This translates into CASSPGGYNEQFF.

This chain connects TRBV19 to TRBJ1-4; 7 nucleotides match TRBD1. Germline lookup yields CDR1 LNHDA and CDR2 SQIVND (reference sequence). The CDR3 runs to 14 residues. V lost 4 bases, J lost 7 bases, and 6 bases stayed unmatched. The CDR3 region is CASSTQGWAEKLFF. Here the CDR3 DNA reads TGTGCCAGTAGTACACAGGGGTGGGCTGAAAAACTGTTTTTT.

The CDR3: CASLFNTEAFF. Written as DNA, the CDR3 is TGTGCCAGCCTCTTTAACACTGAAGCTTTCTTT. The J gene is TRBJ1-1, the V gene TRBV5-5; D is unclear. CDR3 length: 11 amino acids. Germline CDR1 SGHKS, CDR2 YYEKEE (reference sequence). The ends were cut back, 7 bases at V and 2 bases at J, with 6 bases in the middle.

The gene calls are TRBV5-1 and TRBJ2-5; 9 bases line up with TRBD1. The length of the CDR3 is 15 residues. The J segment lost 5 bases and the V segment lost 4 bases, leaving 9 bases of the junction unmatched. Germline V gives CDR1 SGHRS, CDR2 YFSETQ. CDR3 nucleotides: TGCGCCAGCAGCACCTCCGGGACAGGGTTGGAGACCCAGTACTTC. As protein: CASSTSGTGLETQYF.

The chain employs TRBV6-5 and TRBJ2-5, with TRBD1 matching 7 bases. J lost 2 bases, V lost 6 bases, and 6 bases had no gene match. The CDR3 covers 14 residues. The germline gives CDR1 MNHEY, CDR2 SVGAGI. The CDR3 DNA follows: TGTGCCAGCAGATCTGACAGGGTACAAGAGACCCAGTACTTC. Amino acid sequence: CASRSDRVQETQYF.

The chain joins TRBV19 to TRBJ1-2; the match to TRBD1 covers 7 bases. Germline CDR1 LNHDA, CDR2 SQIVND (reference sequence). The CDR3 has 13 amino acids. Losses at the gene ends were 8 bases for V and 7 bases for J; bases not matched to a gene: 10. The CDR3 DNA follows: TGTGCCAGTTCCGGGACAGCCGTGGGTGGCTACACCTTC. Amino acid sequence: CASSGTAVGGYTF.

The J gene is TRBJ1-2, the V gene TRBV6-5, with D perhaps TRBD1 (5 bases). The CDR3 spans 14 residues. The germline V gene encodes CDR1 MNHEY and CDR2 SVGAGI. The germline V and J ends were trimmed by 5 bases and 6 bases, with 16 bases remaining between them. The CDR3 coding sequence is TGTGCCAGCAGTCCAACCACGGACACTAATGGCTACACCTTC. Translated: CASSPTTDTNGYTF.

This chain uses TRBV7-2 with TRBJ2-3; tentative D call: TRBD2 (6 bases). The germline V gene encodes CDR1 SGHTA and CDR2 FQGNSA. Trimming removed 5 bases from V and 5 bases from J, with 17 bases in between. This CDR3 is 15 amino acids long. The CDR3 DNA reads as TGTGCCAGCAGCCTCCGGGGGTCGGTCTTAGATACGCAGTATTTT. Residues: CASSLRGSVLDTQYF.